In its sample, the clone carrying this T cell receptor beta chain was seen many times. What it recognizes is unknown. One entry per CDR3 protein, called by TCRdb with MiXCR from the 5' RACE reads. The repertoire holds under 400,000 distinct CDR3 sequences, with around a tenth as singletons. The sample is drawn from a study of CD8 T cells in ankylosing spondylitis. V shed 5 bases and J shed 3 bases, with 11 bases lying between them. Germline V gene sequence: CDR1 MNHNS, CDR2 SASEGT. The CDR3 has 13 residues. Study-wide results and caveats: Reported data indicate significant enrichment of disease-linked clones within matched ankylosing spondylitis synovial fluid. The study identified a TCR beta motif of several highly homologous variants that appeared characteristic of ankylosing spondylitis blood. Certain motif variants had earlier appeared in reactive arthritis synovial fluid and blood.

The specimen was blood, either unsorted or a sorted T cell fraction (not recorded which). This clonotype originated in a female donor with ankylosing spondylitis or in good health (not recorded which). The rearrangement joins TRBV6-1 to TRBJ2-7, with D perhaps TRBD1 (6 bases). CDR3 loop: CASSPGHLYEQYF. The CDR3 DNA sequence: TGTGCCAGCAGTCCGGGACACCTCTACGAGCAGTACTTC.